The rows below give T cell receptor beta chains drawn from one sample of a study of blood T cell repertoires in COVID-19. Profiled with immunoSEQ multiplex PCR; TCRdb holds only in-frame clones, not every one. Among roughly 100,000 clones, nearly 90% were seen once, and the ten largest hold around 2%. Sequencing was performed on peripheral blood. These TCRs come from a middle-aged man with active COVID-19. Each CDR3 is given with its conserved first and last residue. D genes are given only for firm matches. Where a row states a size, it is once, few, many or the class of an expanded clone; other rows omit it.

cdr3_nt	cdr3_aa	j_call	v_call	clone_size	d_call
TGTGCCAGCAGTTTGAATCGAGGATCTCGAGGCTACACCTTC	CASSLNRGSRGYTF	TRBJ1-2	TRBV6-5	once	.
TGTGCCAGCAGCCCGGGGGGGTGGACTAGCGGGTACACAGATACGCAGTATTTT	CASSPGGWTSGYTDTQYF	TRBJ2-3	TRBV6-2/TRBV6-3	once	TRBD2
TGTGCCAGCAGTAGTATGGGGACAGGGAAGGCAGATACGCAGTATTTT	CASSSMGTGKADTQYF	TRBJ2-3	TRBV11-2	.	TRBD1
TGTGCCAGCAGGCGGACAGGGGGGAGGTACGGCTACACCTTC	CASRRTGGRYGYTF	TRBJ1-2	TRBV14	few	TRBD1
TGTGCCAGCATATCGAGCGGAAGCTCCTACGAGCAGTACTTC	CASISSGSSYEQYF	TRBJ2-7	TRBV6-6	once	.
TGTGCCAGCAGTGAACTAGCGGGGGGGCAAGAGACCCAGTACTTC	CASSELAGGQETQYF	TRBJ2-5	TRBV6-1	few	TRBD2
TGTGCCAGCAGTGAAACAGGGGCGCGGGGCTATGGCTACACCTTC	CASSETGARGYGYTF	TRBJ1-2	TRBV25-1	.	TRBD1
TGTGCCAGTTTACCGGGATATAGCAATCAGCCCCAGCATTTT	CASLPGYSNQPQHF	TRBJ1-5	TRBV19	.	.
TGTGCCAGCTCACGGGACAGGGGGTGGAACGAGCAGTACTTC	CASSRDRGWNEQYF	TRBJ2-7	TRBV18	.	TRBD1
TGTGCCAGCAGCAAAGGCCCCGGGAAAGAGACCCAGTACTTC	CASSKGPGKETQYF	TRBJ2-5	TRBV21-1	.	.
TGCGCCAGCAGCTTGGGCGTGACAGGGTTTGAGCAGTTCTTC	CASSLGVTGFEQFF	TRBJ2-1	TRBV5-1	.	TRBD1
TGTGCCACCACGGACTCAAGCAGTAGAAATTCACCCCTCCACTTT	CATTDSSSRNSPLHF	TRBJ1-6	TRBV7-8	.	.
TGTGCCAGCAGCCCCCGGGACAGGTACAATGAGCAGTTCTTC	CASSPRDRYNEQFF	TRBJ2-1	TRBV7-2	.	TRBD1
TGTGCCACCAGTGATTCCGGGACAGGGAAAGAGACCCAGTACTTC	CATSDSGTGKETQYF	TRBJ2-5	TRBV24-1	.	TRBD1
TGTGCCAGCAGCTTAGGGGCGAACACTGAAGCTTTCTTT	CASSLGANTEAFF	TRBJ1-1	TRBV11-2	.	.
TGTGCCAGCTCACCGCAACAGGGGGCCGGGGAGACCCAGTACTTC	CASSPQQGAGETQYF	TRBJ2-5	TRBV18	.	TRBD1
TGTGCCAGCAGTGAAATCGGAGGGTACAATCAGCCCCAGCATTTT	CASSEIGGYNQPQHF	TRBJ1-5	TRBV6-1	.	.
TGTGCCAGCAGTTCCGAAGGGGGTTACTTTTACAATGAGCAGTTCTTC	CASSSEGGYFYNEQFF	TRBJ2-1	TRBV6-5	.	.
TGTGCCAGCAGCTTAAATAGCGCCACGACCAGTGGGCAGTTCTTC	CASSLNSATTSGQFF	TRBJ2-1	TRBV7-2	.	.
TGTGCCAGCAGTGACCGACCAGGAGAGACAGGGGAGCAGTACTTC	CASSDRPGETGEQYF	TRBJ2-7	TRBV6-1	once	TRBD1
TGTGCCAGCAGTGAAGGGGCAGGGAAGTATCAGCCCCAGCATTTT	CASSEGAGKYQPQHF	TRBJ1-5	TRBV2	.	.
TGTGCCAGTAGTACCCCGGGAGGAACCCCGGGGAGAGGCTACACCTTC	CASSTPGGTPGRGYTF	TRBJ1-2	TRBV19	once	.
TGTGCCAGCAGTATTGAACGAAGGACAGATAACACTGAAGCTTTCTTT	CASSIERRTDNTEAFF	TRBJ1-1	TRBV21-1	.	.
TGTGCCAGCAGTTACTCGAGAGGGCGGGACGAGCAGTACTTC	CASSYSRGRDEQYF	TRBJ2-7	TRBV6-2/TRBV6-3	.	.
TGTGCCAGTAGTACTGGACAGGGGTATCGCGAGCAGTACTTC	CASSTGQGYREQYF	TRBJ2-7	TRBV19	.	TRBD1
TGTGCCAGCAGCCAGTACAGGGAGACCCAGTACTTC	CASSQYRETQYF	TRBJ2-5	TRBV3-1/TRBV3-2	.	.
TGTGCCAGCAGCCGAGGACTAGCGGGGGGGTATGACAATGAGCAGTTCTTC	CASSRGLAGGYDNEQFF	TRBJ2-1	TRBV5-4	once	TRBD2
TGTGCCAGCTCACCCCTCACTATTAGCACAGATACGCAGTATTTT	CASSPLTISTDTQYF	TRBJ2-3	TRBV18	once	.
TGTGCCTGGTCGGGACAGAAAGACACTGAAGCTTTCTTT	CAWSGQKDTEAFF	TRBJ1-1	TRBV30	once	TRBD1
TGTGCCAGCAGTCGCGAACAGGGACGTAATGAAAAACTGTTTTTT	CASSREQGRNEKLFF	TRBJ1-4	TRBV6-5	.	.
TGTGCCAGCAGTGAAGCTGGCAGGGGGAATGGCTACACCTTC	CASSEAGRGNGYTF	TRBJ1-2	TRBV6-1	.	TRBD1
TGTGCCAGCAGCTTAAACAGGGGGCTTGAAAGCAATCAGCCCCAGCATTTT	CASSLNRGLESNQPQHF	TRBJ1-5	TRBV7-8	.	TRBD1
TGTGCCAGCAGCCGGGACAACGGAAACACCATATATTTT	CASSRDNGNTIYF	TRBJ1-3	TRBV3-1/TRBV3-2	.	.
TGTGCCAGCAGTGCCCACAGTAACTATGGCTACACCTTC	CASSAHSNYGYTF	TRBJ1-2	TRBV2	.	.
TGCAGCGTGTCCATGGGACTAGCGGGGGAACAAGAGACCCAGTACTTC	CSVSMGLAGEQETQYF	TRBJ2-5	TRBV29-1	.	TRBD2
TGTGCCAGCAGCTGGAGCGGGACAGGGGGCAATCAGCCCCAGCATTTT	CASSWSGTGGNQPQHF	TRBJ1-5	TRBV3-1/TRBV3-2	.	TRBD1
TGTGCCAGCAGCCAGCGAACAGGGGTGGATGGCTACACCTTC	CASSQRTGVDGYTF	TRBJ1-2	TRBV3-1/TRBV3-2	.	TRBD1
TGTGCCAGCAGCCAAGATAACTCTGGGGCCAACGTCCTGACTTTC	CASSQDNSGANVLTF	TRBJ2-6	TRBV14	.	.
TGTGCCAGTAGTATAGTGGTGAGCAGGGGTTCCGGGCAGCCCCAGCATTTT	CASSIVVSRGSGQPQHF	TRBJ1-5	TRBV19	.	.
TGTGCCAGCAGCTTGATGGTCGGCGGGGCCACAGATACGCAGTATTTT	CASSLMVGGATDTQYF	TRBJ2-3	TRBV9	.	.
TGTGCCAGCAGTTGGAGGGGACAGGGAAGAGAAAAACTGTTTTTT	CASSWRGQGREKLFF	TRBJ1-4	TRBV6-5	.	TRBD1
TGCGCCAGCGGGACAGGGAGCTCTGGGGCCAACGTCCTGACTTTC	CASGTGSSGANVLTF	TRBJ2-6	TRBV5-1	.	TRBD1
TGTGCCAGCAGCCCGGGGGGGGGACTCAGTCTCGGTGGCTACACCTTC	CASSPGGGLSLGGYTF	TRBJ1-2	TRBV9	.	.
TGTGCCAGCAGCTTAACAGGGGCGGAAAAACTGTTTTTT	CASSLTGAEKLFF	TRBJ1-4	TRBV5-4	.	TRBD1
TGTGCCAGCAGCTTAGACGGCGGGAGCAATGAAAAACTGTTTTTT	CASSLDGGSNEKLFF	TRBJ1-4	TRBV7-2	.	.
TGTGCCAGCAGTCAGGGGGCATCCAACTATGGCTACACCTTC	CASSQGASNYGYTF	TRBJ1-2	TRBV28	.	TRBD1
TGTGCCAGCAGCCAGTTGACAGGTTACGAGCAGTACTTC	CASSQLTGYEQYF	TRBJ2-7	TRBV3-1/TRBV3-2	.	.
TGCGCCAGCAGCCCTCGACAGGGGGCAACTAATGAAAAACTGTTTTTT	CASSPRQGATNEKLFF	TRBJ1-4	TRBV5-1	.	TRBD1
TGTGCCAGCAGCCCTGGGCGGGGCTTACAAGAGACCCAGTACTTC	CASSPGRGLQETQYF	TRBJ2-5	TRBV7-8	.	.
TGTGCCAGCAGTTCGGGACAGGAAGCTAACTATGGCTACACCTTC	CASSSGQEANYGYTF	TRBJ1-2	TRBV6-2/TRBV6-3	.	TRBD1